The present T cell receptor beta chain was sequenced within a study of T-cell memory formation after mild COVID-19. Looking at the study overall: Across donors, TCR clusters were largely donor specific. Findings of the study overall: Clonal second-wave expansions that peaked on day 37 had unconfirmed SARS-CoV-2 specificity. Largely, contracting CD4+ clones fell within CM and EM, and contracting CD8+ clones within EMRA.

On this clonotype: Its antigen is not identified.

Amplification by 5'RACE using constant-segment primers produced TCR alpha and TCR beta cDNA libraries that carried sample barcodes and UMIs. In TCRdb, the 5' RACE reads were re-called with MiXCR into one record per CDR3 protein. The sample has approximately 170,000 distinct CDR3 sequences; 10% to 15% are singletons. This CDR3 spans 13 amino acids. V gave up 4 bases and J gave up 1 base, with 8 bases separating them. The receptor comes from a man between 18 and 29 years old who had mild COVID-19 (a few samples of this study predate the infection). Cell type and time point are not known. Sequenced sample: PBMCs or a T cell subset sorted from them (not recorded which). The V gene is TRBV12-3 or TRBV12-4, the J gene TRBJ2-7, with D maybe TRBD2 (5 bases). CDR3: CASSSGLSYEQYV. As DNA, the CDR3 is TGTGCCAGCAGTTCCGGACTGTCCTACGAGCAGTACGTC.